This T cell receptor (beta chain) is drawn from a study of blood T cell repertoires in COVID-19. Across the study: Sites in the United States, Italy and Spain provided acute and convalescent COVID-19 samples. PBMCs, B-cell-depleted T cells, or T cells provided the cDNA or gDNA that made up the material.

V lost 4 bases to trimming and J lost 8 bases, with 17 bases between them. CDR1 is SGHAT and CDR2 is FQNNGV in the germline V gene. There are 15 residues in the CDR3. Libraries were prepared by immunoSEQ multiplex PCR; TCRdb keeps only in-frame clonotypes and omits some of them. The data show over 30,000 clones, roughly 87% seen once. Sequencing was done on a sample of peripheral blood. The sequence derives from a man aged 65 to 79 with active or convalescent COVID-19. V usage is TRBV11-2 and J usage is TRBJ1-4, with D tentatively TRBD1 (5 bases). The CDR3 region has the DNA TGTGCCAGCAGCTCCCGACAGACCCTGGGGGAAAAACTGTTTTTT. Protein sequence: CASSSRQTLGEKLFF.